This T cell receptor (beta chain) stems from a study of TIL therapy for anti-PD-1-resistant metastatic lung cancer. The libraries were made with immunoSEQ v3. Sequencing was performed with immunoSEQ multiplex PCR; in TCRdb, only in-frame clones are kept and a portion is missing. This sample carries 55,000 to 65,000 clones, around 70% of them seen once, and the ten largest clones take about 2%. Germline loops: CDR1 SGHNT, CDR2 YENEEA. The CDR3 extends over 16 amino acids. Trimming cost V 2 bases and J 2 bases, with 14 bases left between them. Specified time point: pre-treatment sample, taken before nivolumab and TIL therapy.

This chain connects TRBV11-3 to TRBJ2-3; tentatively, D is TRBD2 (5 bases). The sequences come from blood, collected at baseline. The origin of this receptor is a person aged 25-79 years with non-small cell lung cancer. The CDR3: CASSLNGEDSTDTQYF. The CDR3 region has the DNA TGTGCCAGCAGCTTAAACGGGGAAGACTCCACAGATACGCAGTATTTT.